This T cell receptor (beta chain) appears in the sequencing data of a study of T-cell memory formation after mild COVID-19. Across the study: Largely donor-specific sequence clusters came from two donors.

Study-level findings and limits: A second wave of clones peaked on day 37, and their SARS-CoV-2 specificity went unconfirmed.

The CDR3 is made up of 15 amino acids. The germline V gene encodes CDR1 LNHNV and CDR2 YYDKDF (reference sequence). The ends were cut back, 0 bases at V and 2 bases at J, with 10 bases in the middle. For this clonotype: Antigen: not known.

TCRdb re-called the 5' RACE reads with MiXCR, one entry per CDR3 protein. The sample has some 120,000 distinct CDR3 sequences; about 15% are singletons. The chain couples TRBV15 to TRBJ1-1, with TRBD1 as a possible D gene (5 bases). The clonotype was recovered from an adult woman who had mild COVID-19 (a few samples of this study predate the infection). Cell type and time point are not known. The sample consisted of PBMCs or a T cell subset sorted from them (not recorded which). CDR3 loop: CATSREGTINTEAFF. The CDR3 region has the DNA TGTGCCACCAGCAGAGAGGGGACCATAAACACTGAAGCTTTCTTT.